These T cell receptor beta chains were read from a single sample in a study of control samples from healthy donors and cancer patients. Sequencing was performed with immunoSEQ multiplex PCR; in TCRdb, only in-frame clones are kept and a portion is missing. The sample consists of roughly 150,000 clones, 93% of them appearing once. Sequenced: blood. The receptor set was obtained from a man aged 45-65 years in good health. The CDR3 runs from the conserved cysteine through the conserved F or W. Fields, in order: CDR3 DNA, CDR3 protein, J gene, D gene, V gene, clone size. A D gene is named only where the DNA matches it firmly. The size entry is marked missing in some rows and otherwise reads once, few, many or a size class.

cdr3_nt: TGTGCCAGCAGCCGTCAGGGAACCTATGGCTACACCTTC
cdr3_aa: CASSRQGTYGYTF
j_call: TRBJ1-2
d_call: -
v_call: TRBV5-5
clone_size: -

cdr3_nt: TGTGCCAGCAGCTTAGCTCTCGGGGTAGCGGGAGGCCAGACTCAGTTCTTC
cdr3_aa: CASSLALGVAGGQTQFF
j_call: TRBJ2-1
d_call: TRBD2
v_call: TRBV7-8
clone_size: once

cdr3_nt: TGTGCCAGCAGCTCTGGGTCCTACAATGAGCAGTTCTTC
cdr3_aa: CASSSGSYNEQFF
j_call: TRBJ2-1
d_call: -
v_call: TRBV11-2
clone_size: -

cdr3_nt: TGTGCCAGCAACTGGGACAGGGTCACCTACGAGCAGTACTTC
cdr3_aa: CASNWDRVTYEQYF
j_call: TRBJ2-7
d_call: TRBD1
v_call: TRBV6-5
clone_size: -

cdr3_nt: TGTGCCAGCAGGGACTTGACAGCCTACAATGAGCAGTTCTTC
cdr3_aa: CASRDLTAYNEQFF
j_call: TRBJ2-1
d_call: -
v_call: TRBV7-9
clone_size: -

cdr3_nt: TGTGCCAGCAGCCCCCGGGCAGGGCTAACCTACAATGAGCAGTTCTTC
cdr3_aa: CASSPRAGLTYNEQFF
j_call: TRBJ2-1
d_call: -
v_call: TRBV5-8
clone_size: -

cdr3_nt: TGCGCCAGCAGCTTGACGGCGGGAAGGGAGACCCAGTACTTC
cdr3_aa: CASSLTAGRETQYF
j_call: TRBJ2-5
d_call: -
v_call: TRBV5-1
clone_size: -

cdr3_nt: TGTGCCAGCAGTTTCCGGCAAGTAGCCTACGAGCAGTACTTC
cdr3_aa: CASSFRQVAYEQYF
j_call: TRBJ2-7
d_call: -
v_call: TRBV28
clone_size: -

cdr3_nt: TGTGCCACCCATCAGGGGACGGCTCAAGAGACCCAGTACTTC
cdr3_aa: CATHQGTAQETQYF
j_call: TRBJ2-5
d_call: -
v_call: TRBV5-5
clone_size: -

cdr3_nt: TGTGCCAGCAGCAAAGTGGAAGACAGTGAACTTAGCAATCAGCCCCAGCATTTT
cdr3_aa: CASSKVEDSELSNQPQHF
j_call: TRBJ1-5
d_call: -
v_call: TRBV21-1
clone_size: -

cdr3_nt: TGTGCCAGCAGTTACCTCCAGCTAAACACTGAAGCTTTCTTT
cdr3_aa: CASSYLQLNTEAFF
j_call: TRBJ1-1
d_call: -
v_call: TRBV6-6
clone_size: -

cdr3_nt: TGTGCCAGCAGCCCAGGTAGCGGGCCCCAAGAGACCCAGTACTTC
cdr3_aa: CASSPGSGPQETQYF
j_call: TRBJ2-5
d_call: TRBD2
v_call: TRBV11-2
clone_size: -

cdr3_nt: TGTGCCAGCAGCCAAGATCTCACCAGCGGGAATTACGAGCAGTACTTC
cdr3_aa: CASSQDLTSGNYEQYF
j_call: TRBJ2-7
d_call: TRBD2
v_call: TRBV3-1/TRBV3-2
clone_size: -

cdr3_nt: TGCGCCAGCAGCTCGTCAGGGTTGGGCGGGGAGCTGTTTTTT
cdr3_aa: CASSSSGLGGELFF
j_call: TRBJ2-2
d_call: -
v_call: TRBV5-1
clone_size: -

cdr3_nt: TGTGCCAGCAGTTTATCCTACGTGGCGGCTCAAGAGACCCAGTACTTC
cdr3_aa: CASSLSYVAAQETQYF
j_call: TRBJ2-5
d_call: -
v_call: TRBV28
clone_size: -

cdr3_nt: TGCAGCGTTGGTGGGGGCCCCTATGGCTACACCTTC
cdr3_aa: CSVGGGPYGYTF
j_call: TRBJ1-2
d_call: -
v_call: TRBV29-1
clone_size: -

cdr3_nt: TGTGCCAGCAGCTCCAGCCGGGACAGGGTCTACGATCTTCATCAGCCCCAGCATTTT
cdr3_aa: CASSSSRDRVYDLHQPQHF
j_call: TRBJ1-5
d_call: TRBD1
v_call: TRBV5-6
clone_size: once

cdr3_nt: TGTGCCAGCAGTGGCCTCGCGGGGGGCTATGGCTACACCTTC
cdr3_aa: CASSGLAGGYGYTF
j_call: TRBJ1-2
d_call: -
v_call: TRBV25-1
clone_size: -

cdr3_nt: TGTGCCAGCAGTGGGCTAGCCCGCTACGAGCAGTACTTC
cdr3_aa: CASSGLARYEQYF
j_call: TRBJ2-7
d_call: -
v_call: TRBV2
clone_size: -

cdr3_nt: TGTGCCAGCAGCTTAAGACTACCCGGCGAGCAGTTCTTC
cdr3_aa: CASSLRLPGEQFF
j_call: TRBJ2-1
d_call: -
v_call: TRBV13
clone_size: once

cdr3_nt: TGTGCCAGCAACCAAGGGGGCAACCCCTCCTACGAGCAGTACTTC
cdr3_aa: CASNQGGNPSYEQYF
j_call: TRBJ2-7
d_call: TRBD1
v_call: TRBV28
clone_size: few

cdr3_nt: TGTGCCAGCAGGCAGGGCGGGACTAGCGGCACAGATACGCAGTATTTT
cdr3_aa: CASRQGGTSGTDTQYF
j_call: TRBJ2-3
d_call: TRBD2
v_call: TRBV2
clone_size: -

cdr3_nt: TGCAGTGCTAGTTCCGACGGAAGAAACACCGGGGAGCTGTTTTTT
cdr3_aa: CSASSDGRNTGELFF
j_call: TRBJ2-2
d_call: -
v_call: TRBV20-1
clone_size: -

cdr3_nt: TGCGCCAGCAGTGAAAGGGGGATACTGACCTCCTACGAGCAGTACTTC
cdr3_aa: CASSERGILTSYEQYF
j_call: TRBJ2-7
d_call: -
v_call: TRBV10-1
clone_size: once

cdr3_nt: TGTGCCTGGAGTGGTGTTTACAGAGTGAACACTGAAGCTTTCTTT
cdr3_aa: CAWSGVYRVNTEAFF
j_call: TRBJ1-1
d_call: -
v_call: TRBV30
clone_size: -

cdr3_nt: TGTGCCAGCAGCCAAACAGGACACCTCTCTGGAAACACCATATATTTT
cdr3_aa: CASSQTGHLSGNTIYF
j_call: TRBJ1-3
d_call: -
v_call: TRBV14
clone_size: -

cdr3_nt: TGTGCCAGCAGCTTGTTAGGTCGGGAGACCCAGTACTTC
cdr3_aa: CASSLLGRETQYF
j_call: TRBJ2-5
d_call: -
v_call: TRBV5-6
clone_size: -

cdr3_nt: TGTGCCAGCAGGATAGGACAGGTGAACACCGGGGAGCTGTTTTTT
cdr3_aa: CASRIGQVNTGELFF
j_call: TRBJ2-2
d_call: TRBD1
v_call: TRBV3-1/TRBV3-2
clone_size: -

cdr3_nt: TGCGCCAGCAGCCCGGGACAGCTTAATGAAAAACTGTTTTTT
cdr3_aa: CASSPGQLNEKLFF
j_call: TRBJ1-4
d_call: TRBD1
v_call: TRBV5-1
clone_size: -

cdr3_nt: TGTGCCAGCAGTTACCTTGATAGCAATCAGCCCCAGCATTTT
cdr3_aa: CASSYLDSNQPQHF
j_call: TRBJ1-5
d_call: -
v_call: TRBV6-2/TRBV6-3
clone_size: -

cdr3_nt: TGTGCCAGCAGTGCGGGACAGGGGAATTTATACGAGCAGTACTTC
cdr3_aa: CASSAGQGNLYEQYF
j_call: TRBJ2-7
d_call: TRBD1
v_call: TRBV28
clone_size: -

cdr3_nt: TGTGCCAGCACCAGGGAGGTCTATGGCTACACCTTC
cdr3_aa: CASTREVYGYTF
j_call: TRBJ1-2
d_call: -
v_call: TRBV28
clone_size: -

cdr3_nt: TGTGCCAGCTCACCACGTCTCGGGCAGGAACTCTACGAGCAGTACTTC
cdr3_aa: CASSPRLGQELYEQYF
j_call: TRBJ2-7
d_call: -
v_call: TRBV18
clone_size: -

cdr3_nt: TGTGCCAGCAGCTCCCGCTACAGGGGCGGTAATGAAAAACTGTTTTTT
cdr3_aa: CASSSRYRGGNEKLFF
j_call: TRBJ1-4
d_call: TRBD1
v_call: TRBV7-9
clone_size: -

cdr3_nt: TGCAGCGTTGAAGAACAGTTTAACACTGAAGCTTTCTTT
cdr3_aa: CSVEEQFNTEAFF
j_call: TRBJ1-1
d_call: -
v_call: TRBV29-1
clone_size: once

cdr3_nt: TGTGCCAGCAGCAAAGGGGGACTAGCGGGAGTTGCGAACACCGGGGAGCTGTTTTTT
cdr3_aa: CASSKGGLAGVANTGELFF
j_call: TRBJ2-2
d_call: -
v_call: TRBV21-1
clone_size: -

cdr3_nt: TGTGCCAGCAGTCCCCGGGACGTCTTCCATGAGCAGTTCTTC
cdr3_aa: CASSPRDVFHEQFF
j_call: TRBJ2-1
d_call: -
v_call: TRBV27
clone_size: -

cdr3_nt: TGTGCCAGCAGCGCCGGACAGAACACCGGGGAGCTGTTTTTT
cdr3_aa: CASSAGQNTGELFF
j_call: TRBJ2-2
d_call: -
v_call: TRBV7-9
clone_size: -

cdr3_nt: TGTGCCAGCAGCTTAGTAGGACCGGAGACCCAGTACTTC
cdr3_aa: CASSLVGPETQYF
j_call: TRBJ2-5
d_call: -
v_call: TRBV7-9
clone_size: -

cdr3_nt: TGTGCCAGTAGCACTAGCGGGAGAGTGGTGGCCCAGTACTTC
cdr3_aa: CASSTSGRVVAQYF
j_call: TRBJ2-5
d_call: TRBD2
v_call: TRBV19
clone_size: -

cdr3_nt: TGTGCCAGCAGCGTCCACCCTTTATCAGATACGCAGTATTTT
cdr3_aa: CASSVHPLSDTQYF
j_call: TRBJ2-3
d_call: -
v_call: TRBV9
clone_size: -

cdr3_nt: TGTGCCAGCAGCTCACCGGGACAGGGGGACGGCTACACCTTC
cdr3_aa: CASSSPGQGDGYTF
j_call: TRBJ1-2
d_call: TRBD1
v_call: TRBV6-5
clone_size: -

cdr3_nt: TGTGCCAGCAGGTCAGGGACCTATGGCTACACCTTC
cdr3_aa: CASRSGTYGYTF
j_call: TRBJ1-2
d_call: -
v_call: TRBV28
clone_size: -

cdr3_nt: TGTGCCAGCAGCTTGGGGAGGGCCACTGAAGCTTTCTTT
cdr3_aa: CASSLGRATEAFF
j_call: TRBJ1-1
d_call: -
v_call: TRBV7-8
clone_size: -

cdr3_nt: TGTGCCAGCACCATGCACAGGGGTGAGACCCAGTACTTC
cdr3_aa: CASTMHRGETQYF
j_call: TRBJ2-5
d_call: TRBD1
v_call: TRBV2
clone_size: -

cdr3_nt: TGTGCCAGCAGCCAAGATAGGGTCCGTCTCACTGAAGCTTTCTTT
cdr3_aa: CASSQDRVRLTEAFF
j_call: TRBJ1-1
d_call: -
v_call: TRBV14
clone_size: -

cdr3_nt: TGTGCCAGCAGCTCGACAGGGATTGATTCACCCCTCCACTTT
cdr3_aa: CASSSTGIDSPLHF
j_call: TRBJ1-6
d_call: TRBD1
v_call: TRBV6-5
clone_size: once

cdr3_nt: TGTGCCAGCAGTGACCCCAGGGGAATAAACACCGGGGAGCTGTTTTTT
cdr3_aa: CASSDPRGINTGELFF
j_call: TRBJ2-2
d_call: -
v_call: TRBV6-4
clone_size: -

cdr3_nt: TGTGCCAGCAGTTTACAGGGAGCGTTTGACACTGAAGCTTTCTTT
cdr3_aa: CASSLQGAFDTEAFF
j_call: TRBJ1-1
d_call: -
v_call: TRBV28
clone_size: -

cdr3_nt: TGCGCCAGCAGCCAAGTTGAGACGGGAGGGGCAGAGACCCAGTACTTC
cdr3_aa: CASSQVETGGAETQYF
j_call: TRBJ2-5
d_call: TRBD2
v_call: TRBV4-1
clone_size: -

cdr3_nt: TGTGCCAGCAGTCCCGAGATGAAATTAGGGGATACGCAGTATTTT
cdr3_aa: CASSPEMKLGDTQYF
j_call: TRBJ2-3
d_call: -
v_call: TRBV6-5
clone_size: -